Presented here are 2 T cell receptor beta chains from one specimen sequenced in a study of shared clonotypes between healthy human individuals. Sequencing was performed with immunoSEQ multiplex PCR; in TCRdb, only in-frame clones are kept and a portion is missing. There are 2 million to 2.5 million clones in the sample; 85% to 95% occur only once, and 0.37% lies in the top ten. Source material: naive CD4+ T cells from PBMCs. The subset: CD45RA+ positively selected. Receptors were obtained from a man aged 18 to 29 in good health. Some clones in this sample may be carry-over from other donors' samples.

V gene TRBV5-1 combines with J gene TRBJ2-1, with 9 bases that match TRBD2. Germline-derived CDR1 and CDR2 are SGHRS and YFSETQ. CDR3 length: 16 amino acids. After removal of 6 bases from V and 0 bases from J, the junction contained 7 bases not matched to a gene. The CDR3 DNA follows: TGCGCCAGCAACCGTGGCGGGAGGGCCTCCTACAATGAGCAGTTCTTC. Its translation is CASNRGGRASYNEQFF. Full variable domain (remainder filled in from reference TRBV5-1 and TRBJ2-1): KAGVTQTPRYLIKTRGQQVTLSCSPISGHRSVSWYQQTPGQGLQFLFEYFSETQRNKGNFPGRFSGRQFSNSRSEMNVSTLELGDSALYLCASNRGGRASYNEQFFGPGTRLTVL.

The chain has TRBV7-2 and TRBJ2-5; 9 bases map to TRBD1. Looked up from germline, CDR1 is SGHTA and CDR2 is FQGNSA. The CDR3 runs 17 residues. V dropped 0 bases and J dropped 5; count of bases not matched to a gene: 10. CDR3 protein: CASSLAFTGGITETQYF. CDR3 bases: TGTGCCAGCAGCTTAGCGTTCACAGGGGGCATCACCGAGACCCAGTACTTC.